This TCR beta chain was found in a study of cytomegalovirus exposure and HLA in healthy donors. Primers included in the PCR were 60 Vbeta and 13 Jbeta primers. TCRdb's copy holds only in-frame clones and misses some; the assay was immunoSEQ multiplex PCR. This sample has about 100,000 clones, with 78% found just once. The V gene end was trimmed by 4 bases and the J gene end by 2 bases; junction bases not matched to a gene: 1. The CDR3 covers 14 residues. Germline CDR1 MNHEY, CDR2 SVGAGI. The receptor's source is a woman aged 60-75 years in good health and CMV-seronegative. The specimen sequenced was PBMCs. The rearrangement uses TRBV6-5 and TRBJ2-1, with 8 bases identical to TRBD1. The DNA for the CDR3 is TGTGCCAGCAGTTTGACAGGGGCCTACAATGAGCAGTTCTTC. The encoded protein is CASSLTGAYNEQFF.